This T cell receptor (beta chain) was obtained from a study of CD8+CD57+ T cells in acquired aplastic anemia. The wider study: Average DNA yield from sorted CD4+ and CD8+ cells was approximately 3 ug.

As to this clonotype: Its antigen remains unknown.

The germline CDR1 and CDR2 sequences are SGHRS and YFSETQ. The CDR3 covers 12 residues. Trimming left V 0 bases short and J 8 bases short, with 8 bases between. Profiles of TCR beta VDJ and CDR3 were generated from a genomic DNA template. TCRdb ran MiXCR on the reads and lists one entry per CDR3 protein. This sample has about 190,000 distinct CDR3 sequences; around 59% occur once, and the top ten carry approximately 16%. The study, taken as a whole, reports: Under 35 was the count of CD8+ CDR3 sequences that patients shared with controls. Patients and controls had CD8+ Simpson's diversity values that were not significantly distinct.

This TCR was sampled from a human donor in good health, serving as a control. The V and J genes are TRBV5-1 and TRBJ1-1, with D maybe TRBD1 (6 bases). Sequencing was carried out using sorted CD4+, CD8+, or CD8+CD57+ T cells (not recorded which) from PBMCs. CDR3 in amino acids: CASSLADSEAFF. CDR3 nucleotides: TGCGCCAGCAGCTTGGCGGACAGCGAAGCTTTCTTT.